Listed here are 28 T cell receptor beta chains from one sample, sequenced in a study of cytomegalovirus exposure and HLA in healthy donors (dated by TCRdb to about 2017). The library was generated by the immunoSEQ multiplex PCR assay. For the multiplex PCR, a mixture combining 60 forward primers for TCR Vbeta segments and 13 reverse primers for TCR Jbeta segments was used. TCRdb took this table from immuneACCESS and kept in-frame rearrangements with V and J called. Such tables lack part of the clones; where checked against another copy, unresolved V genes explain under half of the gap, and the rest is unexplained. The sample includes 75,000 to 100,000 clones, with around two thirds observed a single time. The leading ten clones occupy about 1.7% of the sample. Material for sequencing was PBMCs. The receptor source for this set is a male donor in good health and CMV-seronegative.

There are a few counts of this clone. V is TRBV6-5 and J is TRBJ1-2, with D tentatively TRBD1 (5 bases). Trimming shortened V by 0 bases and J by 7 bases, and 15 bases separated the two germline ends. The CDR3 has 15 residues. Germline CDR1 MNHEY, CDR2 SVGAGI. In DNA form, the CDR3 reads TGTGCCAGCAGTTACTCTGCAGGGAATATCGGTGGCTACACCTTC. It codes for CASSYSAGNIGGYTF.

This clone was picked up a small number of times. The CDR3 is CASSEALPGGGNTGELFF. CDR3 in DNA: TGTGCCAGCAGTGAAGCTCTCCCGGGGGGGGGAAACACCGGGGAGCTGTTTTTT. The rearrangement uses TRBV2 and TRBJ2-2; 8 nucleotides agree with TRBD2. V lost 0 bases, J lost 2 bases, and 8 bases stayed unmatched. This CDR3 is built from 18 residues. Germline CDR1 reads SNHLY; CDR2 reads FYNNEI.

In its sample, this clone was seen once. This CDR3 reads CASSPIGSEQYF. In nucleotides, the CDR3 is TGTGCCAGCAGCCCAATAGGGAGCGAGCAGTACTTC. This chain uses TRBV2 with TRBJ2-7; D is possibly TRBD2 (5 bases). The CDR3 has 12 amino acids. The V end lost 6 bases, the J end lost 6 bases, and 12 bases lay between the germline ends. CDR1 is SNHLY and CDR2 is FYNNEI in the germline V gene.

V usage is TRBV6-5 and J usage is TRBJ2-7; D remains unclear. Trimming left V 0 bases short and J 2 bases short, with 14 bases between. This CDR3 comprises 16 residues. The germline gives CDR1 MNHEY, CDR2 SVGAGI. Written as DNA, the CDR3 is TGTGCCAGCAGTTACTCTCACGAAGCAGGCCCCTACGAGCAGTACTTC. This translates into CASSYSHEAGPYEQYF.

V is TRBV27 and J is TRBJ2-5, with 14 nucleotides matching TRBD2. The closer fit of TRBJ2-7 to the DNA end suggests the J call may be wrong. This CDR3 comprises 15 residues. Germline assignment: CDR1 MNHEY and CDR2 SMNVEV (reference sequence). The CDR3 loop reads CASRTSGRVQYEQYF. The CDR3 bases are TGTGCCAGCAGGACTAGCGGGAGGGTTCAATACGAGCAGTACTTC.

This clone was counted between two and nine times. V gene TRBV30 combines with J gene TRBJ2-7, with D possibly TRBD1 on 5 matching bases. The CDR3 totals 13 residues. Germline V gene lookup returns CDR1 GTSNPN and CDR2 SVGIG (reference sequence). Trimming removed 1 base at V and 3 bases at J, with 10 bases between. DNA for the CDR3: TGTGCCTGGAGTGCATACAGGTACTACGAGCAGTACTTC. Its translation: CAWSAYRYYEQYF. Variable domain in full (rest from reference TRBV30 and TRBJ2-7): SQTIHQWPATLVQPVGSPLSLECTVEGTSNPNLYWYRQAAGRGLQLLFYSVGIGQISSEVPQNLSASRPQDRQFILSSKKLLLSDSGFYLCAWSAYRYYEQYFGPGTRLTVT.

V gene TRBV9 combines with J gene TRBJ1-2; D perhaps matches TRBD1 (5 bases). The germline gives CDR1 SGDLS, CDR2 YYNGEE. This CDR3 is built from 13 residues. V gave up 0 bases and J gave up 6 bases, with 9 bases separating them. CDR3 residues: CASSVAWGDGYTF. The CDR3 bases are TGTGCCAGCAGCGTAGCCTGGGGGGATGGCTACACCTTC.

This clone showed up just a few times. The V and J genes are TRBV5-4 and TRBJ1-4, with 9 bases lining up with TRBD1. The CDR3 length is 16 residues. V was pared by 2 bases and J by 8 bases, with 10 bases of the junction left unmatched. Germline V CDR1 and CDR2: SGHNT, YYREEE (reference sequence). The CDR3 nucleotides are TGTGCCAGCAGCTTCCCCCCGGGACAGGGTGGGGAAAAACTGTTTTTT. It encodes CASSFPPGQGGEKLFF.

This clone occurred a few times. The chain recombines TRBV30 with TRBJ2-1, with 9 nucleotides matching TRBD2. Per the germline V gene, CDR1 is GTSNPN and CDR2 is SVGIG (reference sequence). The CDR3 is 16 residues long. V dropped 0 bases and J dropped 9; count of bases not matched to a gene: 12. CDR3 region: CAWSVRGGRGASEQFF. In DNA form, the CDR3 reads TGTGCCTGGAGTGTACGTGGCGGGAGGGGAGCCAGTGAGCAGTTCTTC. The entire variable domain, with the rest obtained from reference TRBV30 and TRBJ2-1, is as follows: SQTIHQWPATLVQPVGSPLSLECTVEGTSNPNLYWYRQAAGRGLQLLFYSVGIGQISSEVPQNLSASRPQDRQFILSSKKLLLSDSGFYLCAWSVRGGRGASEQFFGPGTRLTVL.

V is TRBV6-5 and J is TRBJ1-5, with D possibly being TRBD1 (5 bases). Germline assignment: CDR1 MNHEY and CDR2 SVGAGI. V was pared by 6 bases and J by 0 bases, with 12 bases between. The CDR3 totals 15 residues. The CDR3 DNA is TGTGCCAGCAGCCCAACAGGTCATAGCAATCAGCCCCAGCATTTT. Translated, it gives CASSPTGHSNQPQHF.

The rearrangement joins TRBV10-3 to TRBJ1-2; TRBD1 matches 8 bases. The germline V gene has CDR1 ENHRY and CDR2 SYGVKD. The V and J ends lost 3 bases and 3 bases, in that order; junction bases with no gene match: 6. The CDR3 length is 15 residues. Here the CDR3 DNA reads TGTGCCATCAGTGATACAGGGGGTTTTTACTATGGCTACACCTTC. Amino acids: CAISDTGGFYYGYTF.

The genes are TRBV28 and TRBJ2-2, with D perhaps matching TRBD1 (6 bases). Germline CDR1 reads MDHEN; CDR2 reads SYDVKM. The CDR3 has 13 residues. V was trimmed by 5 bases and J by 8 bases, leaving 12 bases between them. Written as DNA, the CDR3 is TGTGCCAGCAGTACTTCCCAGGGGGGGGAGCTGTTTTTT. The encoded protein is CASSTSQGGELFF.

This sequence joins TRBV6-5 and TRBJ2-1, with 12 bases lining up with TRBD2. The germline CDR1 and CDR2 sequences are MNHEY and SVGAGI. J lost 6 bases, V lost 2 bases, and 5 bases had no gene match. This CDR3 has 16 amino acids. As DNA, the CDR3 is TGTGCCAGCAGTTACCTAGCGGGAGGGTCTGGCAATGAGCAGTTCTTC. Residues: CASSYLAGGSGNEQFF.

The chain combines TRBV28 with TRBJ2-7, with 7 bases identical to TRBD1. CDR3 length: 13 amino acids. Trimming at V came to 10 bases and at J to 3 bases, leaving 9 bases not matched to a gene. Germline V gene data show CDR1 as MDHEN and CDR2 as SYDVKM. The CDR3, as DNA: TGTGCCACCGGGACAGAAAGATTCTACGAGCAGTACTTC. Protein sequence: CATGTERFYEQYF. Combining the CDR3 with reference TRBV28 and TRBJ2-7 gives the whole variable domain DVKVTQSSRYLVKRTGEKVFLECVQDMDHENMFWYRQDPGLGLRLIYFSYDVKMKEKGDIPEGYSVSREKKERFSLILESASTNQTSMYLCATGTERFYEQYFGPGTRLTVT.

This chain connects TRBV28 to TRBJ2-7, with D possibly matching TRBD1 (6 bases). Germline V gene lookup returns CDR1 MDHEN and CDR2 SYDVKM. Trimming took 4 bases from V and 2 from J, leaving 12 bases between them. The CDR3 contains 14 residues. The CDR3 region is CASSWPTGTYEQYF. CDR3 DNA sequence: TGTGCCAGCAGTTGGCCAACAGGGACCTACGAGCAGTACTTC.

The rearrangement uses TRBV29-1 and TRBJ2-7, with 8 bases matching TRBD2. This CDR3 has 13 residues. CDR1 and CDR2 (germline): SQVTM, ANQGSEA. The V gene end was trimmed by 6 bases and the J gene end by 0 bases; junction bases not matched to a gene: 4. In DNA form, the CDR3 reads TGCAGCGTCGGGGGGGCCTCCTCCTACGAGCAGTACTTC. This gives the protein CSVGGASSYEQYF.

The CDR3 loop is CATSKVPTGGSWRGGRTETQYF. The CDR3 DNA is TGTGCCACCAGCAAAGTCCCGACAGGGGGATCTTGGCGGGGGGGGAGGACAGAGACCCAGTACTTC. The rearrangement links TRBV15 to TRBJ2-5; possibly TRBD1 or TRBD2 for D (9 bases each). The CDR3 extends over 22 amino acids. Germline CDR1 and CDR2: LNHNV and YYDKDF (reference sequence). V dropped 4 bases and J dropped 4 bases, with 37 bases sitting between them.

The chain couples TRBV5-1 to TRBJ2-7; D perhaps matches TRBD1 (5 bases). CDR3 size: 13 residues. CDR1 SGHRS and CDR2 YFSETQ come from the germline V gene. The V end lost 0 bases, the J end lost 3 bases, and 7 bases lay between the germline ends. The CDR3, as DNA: TGCGCCAGCAGCTTGGCCAGGGACTACGAGCAGTACTTC. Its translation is CASSLARDYEQYF.

The CDR3 loop reads CASSLSRVGGRADTQYF. The CDR3 nucleotides are TGTGCCAGCAGTTTATCGAGAGTGGGCGGGAGGGCCGATACGCAGTATTTT. The chain recombines TRBV27 with TRBJ2-3, with 9 bases aligning to TRBD2. Trimming cost V 0 bases and J 6 bases; bases outside gene matches: 10. The CDR3 covers 17 residues. Per the germline V gene, CDR1 is MNHEY and CDR2 is SMNVEV (reference sequence).

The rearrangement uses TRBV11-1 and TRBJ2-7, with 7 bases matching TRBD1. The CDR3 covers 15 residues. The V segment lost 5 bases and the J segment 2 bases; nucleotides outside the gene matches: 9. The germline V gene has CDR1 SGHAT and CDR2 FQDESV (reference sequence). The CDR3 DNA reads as TGTGCCAGCAGCCCCGGGACAGACCATGCCTACGAGCAGTACTTC. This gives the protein CASSPGTDHAYEQYF. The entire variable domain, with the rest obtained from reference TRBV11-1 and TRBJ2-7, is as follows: EAEVAQSPRYKITEKSQAVAFWCDPISGHATLYWYRQILGQGPELLVQFQDESVVDDSQLPKDRFSAERLKGVDSTLKIQPAELGDSAMYLCASSPGTDHAYEQYFGPGTRLTVT.

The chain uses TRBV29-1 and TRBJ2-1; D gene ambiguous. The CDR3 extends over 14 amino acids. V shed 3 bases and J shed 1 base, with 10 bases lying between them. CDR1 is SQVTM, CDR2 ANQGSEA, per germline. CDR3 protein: CSVERRSSYNEQFF. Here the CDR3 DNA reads TGCAGCGTTGAGCGGCGGTCTTCCTACAATGAGCAGTTCTTC.

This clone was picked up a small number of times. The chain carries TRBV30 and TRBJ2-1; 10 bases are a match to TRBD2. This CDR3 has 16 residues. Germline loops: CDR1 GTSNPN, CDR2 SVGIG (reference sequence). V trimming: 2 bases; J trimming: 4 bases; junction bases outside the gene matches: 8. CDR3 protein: CAWSKDSGRQYNEQFF. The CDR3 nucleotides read TGTGCCTGGAGTAAGGATAGCGGGAGGCAATACAATGAGCAGTTCTTC.

The CDR3 sequence is CASSLRPGLAAFRSPGELFF. In nucleotides, the CDR3 is TGTGCCAGCAGTCTTAGGCCGGGACTAGCGGCCTTCAGGTCCCCCGGGGAGCTGTTTTTT. The gene calls are TRBV28 and TRBJ2-2; TRBD2 aligns across 11 bases. V lost 5 bases to trimming and J lost 6 bases; unmatched junction nucleotides: 20. CDR3 length: 20 amino acids. Germline assignment: CDR1 MDHEN and CDR2 SYDVKM. The variable domain in full, completed from reference TRBV28 and TRBJ2-2, reads DVKVTQSSRYLVKRTGEKVFLECVQDMDHENMFWYRQDPGLGLRLIYFSYDVKMKEKGDIPEGYSVSREKKERFSLILESASTNQTSMYLCASSLRPGLAAFRSPGELFFGEGSRLTVL.

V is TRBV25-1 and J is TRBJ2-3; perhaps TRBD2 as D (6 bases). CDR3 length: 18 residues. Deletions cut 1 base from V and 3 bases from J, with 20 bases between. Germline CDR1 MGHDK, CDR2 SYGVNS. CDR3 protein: CASSEWTGDLRRTDTQYF. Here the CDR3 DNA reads TGTGCCAGCAGTGAATGGACGGGGGACCTCCGGAGAACAGATACGCAGTATTTT.

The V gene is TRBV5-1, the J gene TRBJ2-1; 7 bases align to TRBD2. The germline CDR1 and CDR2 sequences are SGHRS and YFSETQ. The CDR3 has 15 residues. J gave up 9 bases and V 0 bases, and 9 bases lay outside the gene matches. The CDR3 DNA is TGCGCCAGCAGCTTGGCCGTTGGACTAGTAAGTGAGCAGTTCTTC. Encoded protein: CASSLAVGLVSEQFF.

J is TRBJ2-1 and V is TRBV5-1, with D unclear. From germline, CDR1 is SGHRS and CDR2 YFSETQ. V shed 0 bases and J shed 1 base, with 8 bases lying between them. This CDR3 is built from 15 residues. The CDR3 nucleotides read TGCGCCAGCAGCTTGGATGCGGCGTCCTACAATGAGCAGTTCTTC. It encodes CASSLDAASYNEQFF.

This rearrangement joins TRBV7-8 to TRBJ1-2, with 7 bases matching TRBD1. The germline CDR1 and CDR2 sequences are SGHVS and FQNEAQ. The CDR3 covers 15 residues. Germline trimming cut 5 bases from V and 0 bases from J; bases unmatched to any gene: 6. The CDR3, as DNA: TGTGCCAGCAGCAGACGGGACAGCTCTAACTATGGCTACACCTTC. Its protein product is CASSRRDSSNYGYTF.

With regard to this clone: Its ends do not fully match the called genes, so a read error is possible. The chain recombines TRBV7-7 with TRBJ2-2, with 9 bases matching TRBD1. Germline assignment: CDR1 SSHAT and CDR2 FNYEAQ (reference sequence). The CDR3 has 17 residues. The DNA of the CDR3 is TGTGCTAGCAGCTTAGGGTGGGGACAGGGCGGCACCGGGGAGCTGTTTTTT. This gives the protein CASSLGWGQGGTGELFF.